This T cell receptor beta chain was captured by sequencing in a study of T cells in Graves' hyperthyroidism and ophthalmopathy. Amplification of TCR beta CDR3 regions was performed using RNA transcripts as template. Using the HTBI primer set, a first-round RT-PCR was run on the TCR CDR3. TCRdb recomputed calls from the multiplex PCR reads with MiXCR, one row per CDR3 protein. The table records just over 550,000 distinct CDR3 sequences, 40% to 55% of them present only once. The CDR3 length is 15 residues. Germline CDR1 DFQATT, CDR2 SNEGSKA (reference sequence). In patients aged 18 to 65, hyperthyroidism was newly diagnosed, with duration under 2 months. Patients having uncontrolled infection, another autoimmune disease, pregnancy or lactation were not included. Each diagnosis was grounded in clinical symptoms, serum thyroxine and TRAb, thyroid ultrasound, and orbital computed tomography.

The chain carries TRBV20-1 and TRBJ1-1; TRBD1 matches at 8 bases. The sample was peripheral blood or thyroid tissue (not recorded which). The receptor's source is a woman between 18 and 30 years old with Graves' hyperthyroidism. The DNA for the CDR3 is TGCAGCGCGGGGACAGGAGGTGGCGAAGTCACTGAAGCTTTCTTT. Translating gives CSAGTGGGEVTEAFF.